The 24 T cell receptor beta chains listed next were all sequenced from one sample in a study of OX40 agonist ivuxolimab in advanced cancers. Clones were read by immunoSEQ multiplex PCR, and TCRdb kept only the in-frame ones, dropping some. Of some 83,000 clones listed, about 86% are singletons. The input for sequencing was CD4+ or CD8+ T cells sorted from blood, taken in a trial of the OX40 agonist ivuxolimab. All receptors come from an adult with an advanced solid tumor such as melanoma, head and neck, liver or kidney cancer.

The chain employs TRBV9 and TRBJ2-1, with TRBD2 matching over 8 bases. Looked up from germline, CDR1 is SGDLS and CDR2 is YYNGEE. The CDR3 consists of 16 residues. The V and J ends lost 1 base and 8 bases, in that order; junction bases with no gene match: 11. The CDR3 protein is CASSVSGSGARDEQFF. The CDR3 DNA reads TGTGCCAGCAGCGTAAGCGGGAGCGGCGCGCGAGATGAGCAGTTCTTC.

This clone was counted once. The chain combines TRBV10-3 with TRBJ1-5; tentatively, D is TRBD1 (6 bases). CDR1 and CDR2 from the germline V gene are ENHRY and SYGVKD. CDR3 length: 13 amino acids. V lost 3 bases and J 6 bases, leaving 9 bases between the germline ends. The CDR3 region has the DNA TGTGCCATCAGTGAAGGGGGGGGTCAGCCCCAGCATTTT. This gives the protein CAISEGGGQPQHF.

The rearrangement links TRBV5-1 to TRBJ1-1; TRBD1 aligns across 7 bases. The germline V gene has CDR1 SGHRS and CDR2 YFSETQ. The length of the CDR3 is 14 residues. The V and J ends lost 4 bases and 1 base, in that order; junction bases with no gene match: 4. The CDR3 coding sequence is TGCGCCAGCAGCCAGCAGGGGGAGAACACTGAAGCTTTCTTT. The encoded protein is CASSQQGENTEAFF.

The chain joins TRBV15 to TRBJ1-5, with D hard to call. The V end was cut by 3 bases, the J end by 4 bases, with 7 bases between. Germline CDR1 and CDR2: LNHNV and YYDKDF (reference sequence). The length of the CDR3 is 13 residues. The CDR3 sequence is CATSRGINQPQHF. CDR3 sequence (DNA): TGTGCCACCAGCAGGGGAATAAATCAGCCCCAGCATTTT.

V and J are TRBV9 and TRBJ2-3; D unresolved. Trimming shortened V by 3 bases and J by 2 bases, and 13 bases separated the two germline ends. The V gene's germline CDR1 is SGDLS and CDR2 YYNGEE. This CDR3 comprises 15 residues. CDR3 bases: TGTGCCAGCAGCGACTGGGATTTTAACACAGATACGCAGTATTTT. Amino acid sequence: CASSDWDFNTDTQYF.

CDR3 protein: CASQASGRTEAFF. CDR3 bases: TGTGCCAGCCAGGCGTCAGGGCGTACTGAAGCTTTCTTT. This chain uses TRBV2 with TRBJ1-1, with D possibly being TRBD1 (5 bases). The germline V gene has CDR1 SNHLY and CDR2 FYNNEI. The CDR3 spans 13 residues. Between the trimmed V and J ends, which lost 8 bases and 5 bases, there was a span of 15 bases.

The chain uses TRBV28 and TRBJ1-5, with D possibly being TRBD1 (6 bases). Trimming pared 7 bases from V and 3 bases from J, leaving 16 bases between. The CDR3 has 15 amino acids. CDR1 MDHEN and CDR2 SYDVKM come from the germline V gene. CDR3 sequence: CASTLRRGYNQPQHF. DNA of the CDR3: TGTGCCAGCACCCTTCGGAGGGGGTACAATCAGCCCCAGCATTTT.

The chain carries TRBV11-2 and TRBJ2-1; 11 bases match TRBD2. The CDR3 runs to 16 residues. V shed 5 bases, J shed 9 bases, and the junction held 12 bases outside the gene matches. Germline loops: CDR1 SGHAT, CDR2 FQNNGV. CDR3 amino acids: CASSTTLAGGGGEQFF. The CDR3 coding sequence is TGTGCCAGCAGCACCACGCTAGCGGGAGGAGGGGGTGAGCAGTTCTTC.

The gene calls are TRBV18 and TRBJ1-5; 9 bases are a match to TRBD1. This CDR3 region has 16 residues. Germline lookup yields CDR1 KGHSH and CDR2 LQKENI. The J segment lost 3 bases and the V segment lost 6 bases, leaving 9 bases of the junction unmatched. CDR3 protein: CASSQEGQGLNQPQHF. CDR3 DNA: TGTGCCAGCTCGCAGGAGGGACAGGGTCTCAATCAGCCCCAGCATTTT.

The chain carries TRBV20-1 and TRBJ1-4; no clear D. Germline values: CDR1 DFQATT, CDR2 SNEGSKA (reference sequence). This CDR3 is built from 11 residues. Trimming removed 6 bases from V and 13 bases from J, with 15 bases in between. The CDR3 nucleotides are TGCAGTGCCCCGGACGGCGAAGGACTGTTTTTT. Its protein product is CSAPDGEGLFF.

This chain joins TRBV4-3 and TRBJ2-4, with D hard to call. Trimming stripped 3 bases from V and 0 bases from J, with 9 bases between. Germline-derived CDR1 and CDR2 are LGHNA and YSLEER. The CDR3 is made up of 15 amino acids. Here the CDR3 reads CASSHLGLAKNIQYF. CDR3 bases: TGCGCCAGCAGCCACCTAGGATTAGCCAAAAACATTCAGTACTTC.

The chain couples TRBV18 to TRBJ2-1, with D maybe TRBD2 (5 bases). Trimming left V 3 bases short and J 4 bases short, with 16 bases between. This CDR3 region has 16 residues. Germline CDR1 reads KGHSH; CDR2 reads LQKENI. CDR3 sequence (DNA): TGTGCCAGCTCACCCCCGGGCGGCCCGGGGTACAATGAGCAGTTCTTC. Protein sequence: CASSPPGGPGYNEQFF. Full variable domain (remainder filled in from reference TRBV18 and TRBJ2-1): NAGVMQNPRHLVRRRGQEARLRCSPMKGHSHVYWYRQLPEEGLKFMVYLQKENIIDESGMPKERFSAEFPKEGPSILRIQQVVRGDSAAYFCASSPPGGPGYNEQFFGPGTRLTVL.

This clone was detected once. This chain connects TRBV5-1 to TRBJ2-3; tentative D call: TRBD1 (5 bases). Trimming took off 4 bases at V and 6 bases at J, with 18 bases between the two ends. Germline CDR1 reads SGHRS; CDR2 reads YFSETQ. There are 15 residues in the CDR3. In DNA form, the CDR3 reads TGCGCCAGCAGCCCACAGGCTCCCACAAGGGATACGCAGTATTTT. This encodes CASSPQAPTRDTQYF.

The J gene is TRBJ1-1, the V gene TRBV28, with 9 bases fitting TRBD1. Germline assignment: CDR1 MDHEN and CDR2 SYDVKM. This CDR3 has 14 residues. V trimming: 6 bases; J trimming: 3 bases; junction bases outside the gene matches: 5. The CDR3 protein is CASRTGGPYTEAFF. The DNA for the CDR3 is TGTGCCAGCAGGACAGGGGGTCCCTACACTGAAGCTTTCTTT. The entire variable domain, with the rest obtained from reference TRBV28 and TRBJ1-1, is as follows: DVKVTQSSRYLVKRTGEKVFLECVQDMDHENMFWYRQDPGLGLRLIYFSYDVKMKEKGDIPEGYSVSREKKERFSLILESASTNQTSMYLCASRTGGPYTEAFFGQGTRLTVV.

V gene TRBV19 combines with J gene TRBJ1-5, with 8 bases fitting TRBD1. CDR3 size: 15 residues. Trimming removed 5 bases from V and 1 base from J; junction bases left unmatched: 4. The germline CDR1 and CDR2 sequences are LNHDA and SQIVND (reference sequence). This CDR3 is CASSLTGASNQPQHF. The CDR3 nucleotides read TGTGCCAGTAGTCTGACAGGGGCCAGCAATCAGCCCCAGCATTTT.

The CDR3 coding sequence is TGTGCCAGCAGTTTTGGGGGGACAGGGGGTTTGAACACTGAAGCTTTCTTT. Translated, it gives CASSFGGTGGLNTEAFF. The chain recombines TRBV27 with TRBJ1-1; 11 bases align to TRBD1. Looked up from germline, CDR1 is MNHEY and CDR2 is SMNVEV (reference sequence). The J segment lost 0 bases and the V segment lost 3 bases, leaving 6 bases of the junction unmatched. The CDR3 is made up of 17 amino acids.

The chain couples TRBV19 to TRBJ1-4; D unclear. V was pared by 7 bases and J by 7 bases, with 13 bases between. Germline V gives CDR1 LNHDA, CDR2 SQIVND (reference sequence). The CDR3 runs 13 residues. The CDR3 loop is CASNLGYGEKLFF. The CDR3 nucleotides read TGTGCCAGTAACTTGGGGTACGGTGAAAAACTGTTTTTT.

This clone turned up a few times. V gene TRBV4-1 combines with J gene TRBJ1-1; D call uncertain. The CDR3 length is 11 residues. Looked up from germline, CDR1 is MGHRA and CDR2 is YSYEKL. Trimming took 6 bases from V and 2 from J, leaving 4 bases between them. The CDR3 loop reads CASSSNTEAFF. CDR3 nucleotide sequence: TGCGCCAGCAGTAGTAACACTGAAGCTTTCTTT.

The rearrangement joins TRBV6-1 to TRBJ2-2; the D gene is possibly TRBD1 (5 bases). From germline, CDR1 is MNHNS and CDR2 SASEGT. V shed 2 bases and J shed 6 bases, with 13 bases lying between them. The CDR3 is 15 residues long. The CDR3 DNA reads TGTGCCAGCAGTGAACAGGGCGCGCAGTCCGGGGAGCTGTTTTTT. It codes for CASSEQGAQSGELFF.

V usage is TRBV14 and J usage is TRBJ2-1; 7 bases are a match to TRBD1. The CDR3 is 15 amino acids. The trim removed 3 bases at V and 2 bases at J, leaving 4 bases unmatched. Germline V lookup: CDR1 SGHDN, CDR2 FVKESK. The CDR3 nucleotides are TGTGCCAGCAGCCAGGCAGGGGGTACCTACAATGAGCAGTTCTTC. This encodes CASSQAGGTYNEQFF.

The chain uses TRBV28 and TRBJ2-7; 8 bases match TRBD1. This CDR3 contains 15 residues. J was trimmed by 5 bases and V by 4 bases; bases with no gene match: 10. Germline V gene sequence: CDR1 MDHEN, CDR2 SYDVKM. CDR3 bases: TGTGCCAGCAGTTCCCCCTCCGCAGGGGGCGACGAGCAGTACTTC. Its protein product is CASSSPSAGGDEQYF.

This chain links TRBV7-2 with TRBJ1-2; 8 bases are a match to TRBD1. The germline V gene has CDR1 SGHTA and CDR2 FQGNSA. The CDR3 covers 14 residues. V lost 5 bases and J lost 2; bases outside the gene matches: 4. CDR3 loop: CASSTHRGNYGYTF. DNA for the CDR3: TGTGCCAGCAGCACTCACAGGGGGAACTATGGCTACACCTTC.

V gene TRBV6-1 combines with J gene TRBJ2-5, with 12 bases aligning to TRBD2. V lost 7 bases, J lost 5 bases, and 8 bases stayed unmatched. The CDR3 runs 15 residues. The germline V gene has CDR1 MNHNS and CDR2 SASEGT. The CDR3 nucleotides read TGTGCCAGCACCCGGACTAGCGGGGTCATGGAGACCCAGTACTTC. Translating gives CASTRTSGVMETQYF.

This CDR3 reads CASSAGGNSPLHF. The CDR3 DNA reads as TGTGCCAGCAGTGCAGGGGGCAATTCACCCCTCCACTTT. J is TRBJ1-6 and V is TRBV2; 8 bases are shared with TRBD1. CDR1 is SNHLY, CDR2 FYNNEI, per germline. V was pared by 4 bases and J by 7 bases, with 0 bases of the junction left unmatched. This CDR3 comprises 13 residues.